The entry below gives a single T cell receptor beta chain sequence along with its context. Its cognate antigen has yet to be identified. Base qualities are not at hand, and no much larger clone is one base apart. Collaborating institutions collected whole blood in K2EDTA tubes following their own protocols. For TCRbeta analysis, collaborators shipped samples in one of three forms: frozen whole blood, isolated PBMCs, or DNA extracted from either of those sample types. The sample originates from a study of blood T cell repertoires in COVID-19 (dated by TCRdb to 2020 to 2022). Background on the whole study: Samples from collaborators originated in the United States, Italy and Spain and spanned both the acute and convalescent phases of COVID-19. Sample metadata almost always included a de-identified subject ID, COVID-19 status, age in years and sex. The samples were drawn from two sources: the first 160 participants of the ongoing ImmuneRACE study, and 1,000 to 1,500 subjects contributed by 6 global collaborators. The dataset comprised deeply sampled blood TCRbeta repertoires from subjects exposed to, actively infected with, or recovered from COVID-19. The prospective study material was composed of cDNA or gDNA derived from T cells, B-cell-depleted T cells, or PBMCs. Where available, HLA class I and class II types were obtained from metadata supplied by the sample provider rather than from assay-based typing. The repertoires were released in a freely available public database meant as a resource for research on the immune response to SARS-CoV-2. The full study reports these points: The amount of clinical and demographic metadata varied by source and participant and was provided uncurated.

TCRbeta CDR3 regions were amplified from genomic DNA by means of the immunoSEQ Assay, a bias-controlled multiplex PCR. The study's own analysis went as follows. The number of nucleated cells in each sample was estimated by amplification of reference gene primers within the assay. To quantify the absolute abundance of each unique TCRbeta CDR3 rearrangement, sequence reads were collapsed and filtered. For each sample, productive Simpson clonality was calculated as the square root of Simpson's diversity index across productive rearrangements. What TCRdb holds here is the immuneACCESS table cut down to in-frame rearrangements. Part of the clones is not present; checked against another copy, under half of the missing clones reflect an unresolved V gene, and the others are unexplained. Clone size and V and J calls were adopted from that table, with D and trimming inferred from the DNA. For this sample there are about 240,000 clones; about four fifths appear just once. The ten largest clonotypes hold around 4.7% of the sample.

This clonotype was obtained from a woman between 65 and 79 years old with acute or convalescent COVID-19. The specimen sequenced was peripheral blood.

This receptor has the CDR3 CASSPRAGGYGYTF. DNA sequence: TGCGCCAGCAGCCCGAGGGCAGGGGGCTATGGCTACACCTTC. The chain links TRBV4-1 with TRBJ1-2; TRBD1 fits 7 bases in the junction. Per the germline V gene, MGHRA is the CDR1 and YSYEKL is the CDR2. From its cysteine to its phenylalanine, the CDR3 spans 14 amino acids. The only DNA kept is the CDR3, 42 bases in frame from the first base. The V end gives up 4 bases and the J end 4 bases, leaving 6 bases in the junction not matched to a gene.